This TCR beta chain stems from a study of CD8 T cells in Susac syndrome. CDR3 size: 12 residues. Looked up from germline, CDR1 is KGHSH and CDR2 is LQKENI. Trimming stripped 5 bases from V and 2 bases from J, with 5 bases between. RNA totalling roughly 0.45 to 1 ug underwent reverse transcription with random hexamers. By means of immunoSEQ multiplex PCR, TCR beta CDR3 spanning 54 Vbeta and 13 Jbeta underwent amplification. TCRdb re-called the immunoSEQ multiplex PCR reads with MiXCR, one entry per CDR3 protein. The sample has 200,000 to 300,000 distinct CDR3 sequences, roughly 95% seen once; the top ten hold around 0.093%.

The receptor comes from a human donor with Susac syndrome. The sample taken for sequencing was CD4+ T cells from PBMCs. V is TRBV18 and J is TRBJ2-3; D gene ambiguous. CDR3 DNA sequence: TGTGCCAGCTCAACCTACACAGATACGCAGTATTTT. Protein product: CASSTYTDTQYF.